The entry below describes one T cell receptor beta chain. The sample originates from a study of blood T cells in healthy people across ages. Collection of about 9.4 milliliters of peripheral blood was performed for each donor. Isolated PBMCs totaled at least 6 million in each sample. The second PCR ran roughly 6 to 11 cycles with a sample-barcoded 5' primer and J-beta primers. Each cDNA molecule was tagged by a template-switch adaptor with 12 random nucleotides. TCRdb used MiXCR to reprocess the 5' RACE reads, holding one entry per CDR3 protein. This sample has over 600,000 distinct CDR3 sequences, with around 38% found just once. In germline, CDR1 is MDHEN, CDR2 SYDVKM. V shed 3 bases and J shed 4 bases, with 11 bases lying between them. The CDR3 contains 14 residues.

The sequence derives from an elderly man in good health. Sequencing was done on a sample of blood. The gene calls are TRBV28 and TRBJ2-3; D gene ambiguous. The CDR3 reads CASSFRSYSDTQYF. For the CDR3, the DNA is TGTGCCAGCAGTTTTCGTAGTTATTCAGATACGCAGTATTTT.